The sample holds one count of the clone carrying this T cell receptor (beta chain). J was trimmed by 2 bases and V by 10 bases; bases with no gene match: 13. Germline V lookup: CDR1 SGHTA, CDR2 FQGNSA. CDR3 length: 16 amino acids. These data belong to a study of cytomegalovirus exposure and HLA in healthy donors. Primers for the PCR totalled 60 Vbeta and 13 Jbeta. Some clones are missing from TCRdb's copy, which holds only in-frame ones; the method was immunoSEQ multiplex PCR. The table records some 120,000 clones, 74% of them present only once. This sequence was found in a woman between 50 and 59 years old in good health and CMV-seropositive. This chain connects TRBV7-2 to TRBJ2-3, with 9 bases matching TRBD1. The sequenced sample consisted of PBMCs. CDR3 sequence (DNA): TGTGCCACCTCGGGCCGGGACAGGGTAAACACAGATACGCAGTATTTT. Its protein product is CATSGRDRVNTDTQYF.